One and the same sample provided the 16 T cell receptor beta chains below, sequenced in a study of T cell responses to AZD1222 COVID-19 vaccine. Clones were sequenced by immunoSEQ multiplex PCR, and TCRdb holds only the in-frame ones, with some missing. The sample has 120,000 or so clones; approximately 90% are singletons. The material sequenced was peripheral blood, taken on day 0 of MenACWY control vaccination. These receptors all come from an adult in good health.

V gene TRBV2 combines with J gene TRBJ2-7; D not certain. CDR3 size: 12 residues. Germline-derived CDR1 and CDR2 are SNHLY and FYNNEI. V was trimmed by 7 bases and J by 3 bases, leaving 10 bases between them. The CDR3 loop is CASTDDGYEQYF. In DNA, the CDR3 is TGTGCCAGCACAGACGACGGCTACGAGCAGTACTTC.

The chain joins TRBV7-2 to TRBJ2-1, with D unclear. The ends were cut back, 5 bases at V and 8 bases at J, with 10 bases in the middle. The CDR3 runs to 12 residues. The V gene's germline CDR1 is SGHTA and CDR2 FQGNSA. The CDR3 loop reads CASSLRWDEQFF. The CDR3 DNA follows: TGTGCCAGCAGCCTTAGGTGGGATGAGCAGTTCTTC.

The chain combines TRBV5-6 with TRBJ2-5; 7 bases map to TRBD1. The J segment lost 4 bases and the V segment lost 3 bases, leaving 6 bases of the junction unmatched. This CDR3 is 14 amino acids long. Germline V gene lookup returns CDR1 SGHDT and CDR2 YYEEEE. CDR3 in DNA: TGTGCCAGCAGCTACGACAGGGTGGGAGAGACCCAGTACTTC. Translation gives CASSYDRVGETQYF. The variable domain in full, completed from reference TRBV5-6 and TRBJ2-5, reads DAGVTQSPTHLIKTRGQQVTLRCSPKSGHDTVSWYQQALGQGPQFIFQYYEEEERQRGNFPDRFSGHQFPNYSSELNVNALLLGDSALYLCASSYDRVGETQYFGPGTRLLVL.

The CDR3 loop is CASSSSSRGYTF. CDR3 DNA: TGTGCCAGCAGCTCCTCTAGTAGGGGCTACACCTTC. This chain joins TRBV6-6 and TRBJ1-2, with no clear D. CDR3 length: 12 residues. Per the germline V gene, CDR1 is MNHNY and CDR2 is SVGAGI (reference sequence). The V and J ends lost 6 bases and 8 bases respectively, with 13 bases between them.

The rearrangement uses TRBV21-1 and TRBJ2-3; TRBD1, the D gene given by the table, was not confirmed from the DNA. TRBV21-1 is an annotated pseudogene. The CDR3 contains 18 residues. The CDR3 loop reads CASIKGSYRENGTDTQYF. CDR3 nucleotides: TGTGCCAGCATCAAGGGTTCCTACAGGGAGAATGGCACAGATACGCAGTATTTT.

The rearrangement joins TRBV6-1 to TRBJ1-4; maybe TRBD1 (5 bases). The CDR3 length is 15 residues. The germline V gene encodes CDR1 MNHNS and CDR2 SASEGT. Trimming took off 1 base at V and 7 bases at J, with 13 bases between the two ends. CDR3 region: CASSEVDPGTEKLFF. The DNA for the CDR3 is TGTGCCAGCAGTGAAGTCGACCCGGGGACTGAAAAACTGTTTTTT.

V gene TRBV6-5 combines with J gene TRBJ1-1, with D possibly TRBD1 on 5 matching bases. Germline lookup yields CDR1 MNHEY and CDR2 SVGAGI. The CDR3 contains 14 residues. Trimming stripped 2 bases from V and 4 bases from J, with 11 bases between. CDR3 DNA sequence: TGTGCCAGCAGTTACCAAGGTGGGACCACTGAAGCTTTCTTT. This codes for CASSYQGGTTEAFF.

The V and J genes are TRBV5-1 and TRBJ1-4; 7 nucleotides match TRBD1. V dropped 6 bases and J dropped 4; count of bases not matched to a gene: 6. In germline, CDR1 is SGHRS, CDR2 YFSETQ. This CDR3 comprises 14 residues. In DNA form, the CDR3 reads TGCGCCAGCACCCCGGGACAGATTAATGAAAAACTGTTTTTT. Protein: CASTPGQINEKLFF.

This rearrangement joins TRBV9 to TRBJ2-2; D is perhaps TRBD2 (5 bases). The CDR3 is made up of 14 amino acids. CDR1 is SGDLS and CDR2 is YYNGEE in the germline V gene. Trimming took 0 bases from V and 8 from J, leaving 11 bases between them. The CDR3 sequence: CASSVALALGELFF. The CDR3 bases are TGTGCCAGCAGCGTAGCCCTAGCTTTGGGGGAGCTGTTTTTT.

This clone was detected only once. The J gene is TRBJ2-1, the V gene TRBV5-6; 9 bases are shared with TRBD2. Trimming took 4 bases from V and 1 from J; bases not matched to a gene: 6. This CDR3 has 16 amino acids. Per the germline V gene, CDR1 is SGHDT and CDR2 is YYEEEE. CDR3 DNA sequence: TGTGCCAGCAGCCCCGGAGCGGGAGGATCCTACAATGAGCAGTTCTTC. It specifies CASSPGAGGSYNEQFF. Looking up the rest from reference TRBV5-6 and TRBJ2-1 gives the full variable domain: DAGVTQSPTHLIKTRGQQVTLRCSPKSGHDTVSWYQQALGQGPQFIFQYYEEEERQRGNFPDRFSGHQFPNYSSELNVNALLLGDSALYLCASSPGAGGSYNEQFFGPGTRLTVL.

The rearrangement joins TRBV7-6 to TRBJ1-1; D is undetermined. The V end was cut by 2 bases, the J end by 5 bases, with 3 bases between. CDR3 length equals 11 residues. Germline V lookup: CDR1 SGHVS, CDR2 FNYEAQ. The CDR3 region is CASSLNTEAFF. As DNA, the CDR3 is TGTGCCAGCAGCTTAAATACTGAAGCTTTCTTT.

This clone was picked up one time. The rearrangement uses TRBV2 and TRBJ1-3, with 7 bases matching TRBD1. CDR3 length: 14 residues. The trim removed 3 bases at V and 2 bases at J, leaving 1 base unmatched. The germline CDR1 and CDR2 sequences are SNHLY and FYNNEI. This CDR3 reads CASSDTGAGNTIYF. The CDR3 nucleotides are TGTGCCAGCAGTGATACAGGGGCTGGAAACACCATATATTTT.

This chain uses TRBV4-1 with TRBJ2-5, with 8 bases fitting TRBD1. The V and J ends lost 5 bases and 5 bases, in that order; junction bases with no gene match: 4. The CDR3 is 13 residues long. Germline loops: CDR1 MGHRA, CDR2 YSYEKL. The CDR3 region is CASSRTGLETQYF. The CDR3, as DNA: TGCGCCAGCAGCAGGACAGGGTTGGAGACCCAGTACTTC.

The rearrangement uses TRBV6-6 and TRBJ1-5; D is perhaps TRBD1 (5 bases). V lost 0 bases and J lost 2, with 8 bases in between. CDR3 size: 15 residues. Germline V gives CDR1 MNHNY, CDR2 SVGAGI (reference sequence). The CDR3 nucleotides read TGTGCCAGCAGTTACTCGAAGACAGGCAATCAGCCCCAGCATTTT. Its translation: CASSYSKTGNQPQHF.

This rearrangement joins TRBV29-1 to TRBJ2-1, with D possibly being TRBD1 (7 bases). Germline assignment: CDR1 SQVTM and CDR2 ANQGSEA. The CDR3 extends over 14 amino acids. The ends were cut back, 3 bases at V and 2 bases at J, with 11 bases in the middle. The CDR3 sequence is CSVDQGGPYNEQFF. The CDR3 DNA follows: TGCAGCGTTGACCAGGGGGGCCCCTACAATGAGCAGTTCTTC.

CDR3 sequence (DNA): TGCAGCGTGTTTAGCGATATAAACTCTGGGGCCAACGTCCTGACTTTC. Translation: CSVFSDINSGANVLTF. The chain has TRBV29-1 and TRBJ2-6, with D possibly matching TRBD2 (5 bases). The germline CDR1 and CDR2 sequences are SQVTM and ANQGSEA. Trimming took 6 bases from V and 0 from J, leaving 15 bases between them. The CDR3 covers 16 residues.